This TCR beta chain emerged from a study of cytomegalovirus exposure and HLA in healthy donors. On this clone: The antigen remains unidentified.

The study's findings and limits: Accounts indicate the classifier identified cytomegalovirus status with strong specificity and sensitivity. A later analysis linked a missense DCLRE1C variant to TCR beta V- and J-gene trimming.

Looked up from germline, CDR1 is MRHNA and CDR2 is SNTAGT. The CDR3 is made up of 15 amino acids. Trimming took off 3 bases at V and 1 base at J, with 11 bases between the two ends. The PCR contained 60 Vbeta and 13 Jbeta primers. Produced via immunoSEQ multiplex PCR; TCRdb's table is partial and in-frame only. The top ten clones hold 3% to 4.5% of a sample with some 150,000 clones, approximately 77% of them seen once. What was sequenced was PBMCs. The rearrangement links TRBV6-4 to TRBJ2-3, with D tentatively TRBD2 (6 bases). The TCR sequence derives from a man aged 25-45 years in good health and CMV-seropositive. The CDR3 protein is CASSEGGGGTDTQYF. The CDR3 region has the DNA TGTGCCAGCAGTGAGGGGGGAGGAGGCACAGATACGCAGTATTTT.